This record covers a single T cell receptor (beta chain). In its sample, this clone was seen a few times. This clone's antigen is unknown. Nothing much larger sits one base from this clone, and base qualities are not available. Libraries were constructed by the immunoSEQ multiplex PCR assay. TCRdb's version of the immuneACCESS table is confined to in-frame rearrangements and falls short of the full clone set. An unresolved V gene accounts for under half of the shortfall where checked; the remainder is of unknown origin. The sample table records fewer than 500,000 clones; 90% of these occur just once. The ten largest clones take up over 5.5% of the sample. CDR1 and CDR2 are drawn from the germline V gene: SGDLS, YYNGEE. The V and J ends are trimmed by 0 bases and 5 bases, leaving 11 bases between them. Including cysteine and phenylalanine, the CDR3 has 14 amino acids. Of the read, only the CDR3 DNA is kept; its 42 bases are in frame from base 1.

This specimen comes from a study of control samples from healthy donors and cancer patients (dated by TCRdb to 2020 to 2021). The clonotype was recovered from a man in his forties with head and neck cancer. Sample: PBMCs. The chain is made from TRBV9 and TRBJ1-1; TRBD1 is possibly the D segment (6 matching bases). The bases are TGTGCCAGCAGCGTAGCGGGGGGCCGTACTGAAGCTTTCTTT. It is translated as CASSVAGGRTEAFF.